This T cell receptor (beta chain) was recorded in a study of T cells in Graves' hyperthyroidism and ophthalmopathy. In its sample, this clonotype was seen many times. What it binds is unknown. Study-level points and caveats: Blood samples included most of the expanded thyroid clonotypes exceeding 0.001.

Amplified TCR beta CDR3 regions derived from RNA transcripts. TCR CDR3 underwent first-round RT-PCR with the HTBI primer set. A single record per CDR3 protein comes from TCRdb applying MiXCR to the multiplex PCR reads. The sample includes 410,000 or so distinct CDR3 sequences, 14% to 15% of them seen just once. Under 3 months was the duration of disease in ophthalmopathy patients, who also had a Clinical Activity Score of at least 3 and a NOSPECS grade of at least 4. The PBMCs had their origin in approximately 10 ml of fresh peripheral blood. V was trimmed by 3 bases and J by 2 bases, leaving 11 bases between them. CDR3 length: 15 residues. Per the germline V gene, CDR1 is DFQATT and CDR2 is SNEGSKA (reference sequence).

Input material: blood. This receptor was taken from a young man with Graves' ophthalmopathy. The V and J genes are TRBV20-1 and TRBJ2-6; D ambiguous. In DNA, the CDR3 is TGCAGTGCTAGGTTTGATCCTACTGGGGCCAACGTCCTGACTTTC. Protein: CSARFDPTGANVLTF.